This TCR beta chain was profiled in a study of blood T cell repertoires in COVID-19 (dated by TCRdb to the early 2020s). About the study as a whole: Samples covering the acute and convalescent phases of COVID-19 were provided by collaborators in the United States, Italy and Spain. Nearly every sample came with metadata listing a de-identified subject ID, COVID-19 status, age in years and sex. Subjects who had been exposed to COVID-19, were actively infected with it, or had recovered from it provided the deeply sampled blood TCRbeta repertoires that made up the dataset. HLA class I and class II types, where available, came from metadata supplied by the sample provider rather than from assay-based typing. The prospective study material was composed of cDNA or gDNA derived from T cells, B-cell-depleted T cells, or PBMCs. The samples were drawn from two sources: the first 160 participants of the ongoing ImmuneRACE study, and 950 to 1,500 subjects contributed by 6 global collaborators. The repertoires were released in a freely available public database intended as a resource for research on the immune response to SARS-CoV-2.

Details on this clone: Its antigen is not yet known. No clone much larger than this one lies a single base away; base qualities are absent.

The research as a whole found: Clinical and demographic metadata were provided uncurated, with the amount varying by source and participant.

One collaborating source in Seattle enrolled patients while the patients were actively infected and followed the patients over time throughout the course of disease. Whole blood was collected in K2EDTA tubes by collaborating institutions according to the institutions' own protocols. For TCRbeta analysis, collaborator samples were shipped as frozen whole blood, as isolated PBMCs, or as DNA extracted from either sample type. Sequences SGHNT (CDR1) and YENEEA (CDR2) are obtained from the germline V gene. Inclusive of the bounding cysteine and phenylalanine, the CDR3 is 15 residues long. CDR3 DNA only is kept here, 45 bases in frame from base 1. Here V drops 3 bases and J drops 0 bases, and the junction holds 1 base not matched to any gene. TCRbeta CDR3 regions were amplified from genomic DNA using the immunoSEQ Assay, a bias-controlled multiplex PCR. The published analysis was carried out like this. Nucleated cell counts per sample were estimated from amplification of reference gene primers within the assay. To quantify the absolute abundance of each unique TCRbeta CDR3 rearrangement, sequence reads were collapsed and filtered. For each sample, productive Simpson clonality was calculated by taking the square root of Simpson's diversity index across productive rearrangements. Here the immuneACCESS table is served through TCRdb, limited to in-frame sequences with V and J called. Missing clones are a known gap in these copies; in checked studies unresolved V genes cover under half, and the rest lacks a known reason. V and J calls and clone size are those listed in that table; D and trimming were worked out from the DNA. Here the sample has roughly 390,000 clones; about 90% occur a single time. The ten largest account for roughly 10% of the sample.

The sequenced material came from peripheral blood. The chain uses TRBV11-3 and TRBJ2-3, with 9 central nucleotides matching TRBD1. The TCR comes from a woman aged 25 to 39 with COVID-19, enrolled during active disease. CDR3 loop: CASSFGQGSTDTQYF. The nucleotide sequence reads as follows: TGTGCCAGCAGCTTCGGACAGGGGAGCACAGATACGCAGTATTTT.